This record covers a single TCR beta chain. The antigen it recognizes is unknown. The input lacks base qualities; no much larger clone sits a single base away. This sample stems from a study of Ad26.COV2.S vaccination and SARS-CoV-2 variants (dated by TCRdb to the early 2020s). Concerning the study at large: Donors in the vaccine arm were drawn from COV1001, a multicentre, randomized, double-blind, placebo-controlled phase I-IIa trial testing Ad26.COV2.S in healthy adults. The TCR-sequenced set comprised around 30 samples: some 20 Ad26.COV2.S vaccine recipients, 5 placebo recipients and 8 SARS-CoV-2 convalescent individuals. Sequencing of the TCRbeta repertoire served to evaluate the specificity and breadth of SARS-CoV-2-reactive T cell receptors following Ad26.COV2.S vaccination. Blinding of investigators to trial group allocation was maintained during experiments and outcome assessment. Ad26.COV2.S was administered intramuscularly at 5 x 10^10 or 1 x 10^11 viral particles, either as a single shot or as two shots given 56 days apart. Trial participants were randomized into five groups of five, in which low-dose or high-dose Ad26.COV2.S was given once or twice, or placebo was given on both occasions. Overall study outcomes, separate from this receptor: Spike-specific TCR breadth was higher in Ad26.COV2.S recipients than in placebo recipients (P = 0.0014). Non-spike TCR breadth was comparable between vaccine and placebo recipients, consistent with the vaccine containing only spike. According to the authors, total T cell responses may have been underestimated by the TCR breadth and depth analyses. The study lacked the statistical power to compare responses across vaccine doses or regimens. After vaccination, substantial breadth of spike-specific CD8+ and CD4+ T cell responses was reported.

Trimming accounts for 5 bases at V and 4 bases at J, while the number of junction bases matched to no gene is 11. The CDR3 sequence holds 16 residues, the cysteine and phenylalanine included. Only the CDR3 DNA stays, 48 bases, in frame from base 1. According to the germline V gene (reference sequence), CDR1 reads MNHEY and CDR2 reads SMNVEV. The label giving this sample's treatment or condition can be read as: roughly 20 received Ad26.COV2.S at low or high dose, single or two shots; 5 received placebo; per-sample allocation not given. Repertoires of vaccine and placebo recipients were sequenced from samples collected on day 63 after the first injection. Between 29 July and 7 August 2020, Cohort 1b enrolled about 27 adults aged 18-55 years at one site in Boston, USA. Ad26.COV2.S was a replication-incompetent adenovirus type 26 vector that expressed a prefusion-stabilized SARS-CoV-2 spike protein derived from the original Wuhan strain.

The immunoSEQ Assay was the method used to sequence TCRbeta CDR3 regions. After extraction, genomic DNA underwent amplification by bias-controlled multiplex PCR, followed by high-throughput sequencing. The authors' pipeline ran thus. To quantify the absolute abundance of each unique TCRbeta CDR3 region, sequences were collapsed and filtered. T cell fraction was estimated by normalizing TCRbeta template counts to usable DNA, which was measured by amplifying reference genes present in all nucleated cells. Repertoire TCRs were annotated as SARS-CoV-2-specific by exact matching of V gene, CDR3 amino acid sequence and J gene to a known reactive TCR set. The reference SARS-CoV-2 TCR set was derived from MIRA and filtered for enrichment in COVID-19-positive ImmuneCODE repertoires, a step that removed public or cross-reactive TCRs. Drawing on the MIRA antigens, annotated TCRs were analysed further at the level of specific ORF or position within ORF. Breadth was defined as annotated unique rearrangements over total unique productive rearrangements; depth was the summed frequency of those rearrangements. Two-sided Wilcoxon rank-sum tests were used to compare TCR breadth between groups. TCRdb limited this immuneACCESS table to in-frame rearrangements with V and J called. A share of clones is missing; checked studies link under half to unresolved V genes, and the rest is unexplained. The DNA was the basis for D and trimming; V, J and clone size are from that table. This sample holds hundreds of thousands of clones; 80% to 90% were observed only once. Roughly 3.1% of the sample goes to the ten largest clones.

The chain is assembled from TRBV27 and TRBJ2-7; TRBD1 lines up with 10 middle nucleotides. The sequence was collected from a person aged 18-65 years who received the Ad26.COV2.S COVID-19 vaccine or a placebo. The specimen comprised peripheral blood, sampled in a trial of Ad26.COV2.S vaccine versus placebo. The CDR3 protein sequence reads: CASSGLPRDRGYEQYF. The nucleotides are TGTGCCAGCAGTGGACTACCCCGGGACAGGGGTTACGAGCAGTACTTC.